This T cell receptor (beta chain) was sequenced in a study of T cell repertoires in cytomegalovirus infection. Overall study: It was the public TCR beta signatures that indicated both CMV infection and matching HLA type.

Looked up from germline, CDR1 is SEHNR and CDR2 is FQNEAQ (reference sequence). This CDR3 region has 11 residues. This clonotype has only a few counts. TCRdb ran MiXCR on the reads and lists one entry per CDR3 protein. The sample consists of fewer than 300,000 distinct CDR3 sequences, 25% of them appearing once. This TCR derives from a human donor in good health (CMV status not recorded). Some clones in this sample may be carry-over from other donors' samples. The V call is TRBV7-9, the J call TRBJ2-7, with D perhaps TRBD2 (5 bases). The sequencing input was PBMCs. The CDR3 bases are TGTGCGGCGGGCAGCACCTACGAGCAGTACTTC. It is translated as CAAGSTYEQYF.